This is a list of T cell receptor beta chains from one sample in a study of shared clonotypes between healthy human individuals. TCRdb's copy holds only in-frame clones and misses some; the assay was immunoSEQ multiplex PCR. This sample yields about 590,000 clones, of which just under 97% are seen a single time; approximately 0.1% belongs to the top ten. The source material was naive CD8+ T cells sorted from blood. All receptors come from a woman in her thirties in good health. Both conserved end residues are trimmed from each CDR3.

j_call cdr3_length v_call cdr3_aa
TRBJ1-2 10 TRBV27 ASGGRIYGYT
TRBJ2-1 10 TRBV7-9 ASSLGAGEEF
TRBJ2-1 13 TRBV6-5 ASSSIRDYYNEQF
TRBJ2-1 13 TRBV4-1 ASSQGILAANEQF
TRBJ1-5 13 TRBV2 ASSEWGYSNQPQH
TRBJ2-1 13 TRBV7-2 ASRIIAGAVLEQF
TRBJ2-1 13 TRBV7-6 ASSLASGPYNEQF
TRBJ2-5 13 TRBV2 ASSIAGTGEETQY
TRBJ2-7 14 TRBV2 ASSPTGTGATYEQY
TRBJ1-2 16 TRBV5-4 ASSSTTENILFGYGYT
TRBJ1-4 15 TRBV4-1 ASSQDTTGGLDEKLF
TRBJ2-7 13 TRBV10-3 AISRDDGFSYEQY
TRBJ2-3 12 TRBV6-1 ASSEWESTDTQY
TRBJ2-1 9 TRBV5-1 ASSLGNEQF
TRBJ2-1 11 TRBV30 AWRLAGVAEQF
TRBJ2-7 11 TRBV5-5 ASSVDRVNEQY
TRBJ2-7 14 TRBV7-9 ASSWGAGLAGGEQY
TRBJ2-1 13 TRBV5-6 ASSSTLRGYNEQF
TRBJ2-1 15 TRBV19 ASSKGLAGDSYNEQF
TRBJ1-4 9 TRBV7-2 ASRQGQKLF
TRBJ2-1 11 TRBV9 ASSVGLPNEQF
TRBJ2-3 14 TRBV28 ASSLITGSRADTQY
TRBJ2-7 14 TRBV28 ASSPRTGVYSLEQY
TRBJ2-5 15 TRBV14 ASSQWTGGHLGGTQY
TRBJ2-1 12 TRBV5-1 ASSFLAGVGEQF
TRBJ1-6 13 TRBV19 ASTGTGDGLSPLH
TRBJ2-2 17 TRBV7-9 ASSRLAVRTNTPTGELF
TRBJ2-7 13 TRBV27 ASSSGQGAVYEQY
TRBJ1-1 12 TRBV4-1 ASSQDQRNTEAF
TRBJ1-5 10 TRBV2 ARMTGYQPQH
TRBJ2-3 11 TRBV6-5 ASSRTWTDTQY
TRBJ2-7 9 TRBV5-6 ASSLGREQY
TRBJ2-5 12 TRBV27 ASSPAGLRETQY
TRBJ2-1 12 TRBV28 ASSWRGSYNEQF
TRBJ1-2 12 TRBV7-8 ASSLGRNNYGYT
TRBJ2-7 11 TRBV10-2 ASSETGRNEQY
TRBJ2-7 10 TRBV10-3 AAGQAPYEQY
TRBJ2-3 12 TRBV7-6 ASSLVGPRDTQY
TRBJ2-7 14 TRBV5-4 ASSSSGSLRAYEQY
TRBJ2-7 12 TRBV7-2 ASSGTSGTYEQY
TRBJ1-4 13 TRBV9 ASSETGVADEKLF
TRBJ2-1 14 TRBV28 ASSPHLDPTEDEQF
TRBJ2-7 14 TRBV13 ASSPSGTSGTYEQY
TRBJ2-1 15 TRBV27 ASSLSMAGGLYNEQF
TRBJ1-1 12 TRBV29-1 SVGSRIMNTEAF
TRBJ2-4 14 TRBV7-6 ASSSDPRLAKNIQY
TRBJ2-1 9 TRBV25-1 ASIRGVEQF
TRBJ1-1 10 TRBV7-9 ASSAQGTEAF
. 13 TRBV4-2 ASSQETGGSYEQY
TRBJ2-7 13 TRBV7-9 ASSLGAGGPYEQY
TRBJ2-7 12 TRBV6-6 ASSYVPGPYEQY
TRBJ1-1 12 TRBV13 ASSLGQMNTEAF
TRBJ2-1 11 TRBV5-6 ASSLVPAEEQF
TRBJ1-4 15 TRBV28 ASSSGTVPSFNEKLF
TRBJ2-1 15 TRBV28 ASASPESAGLYNEQF
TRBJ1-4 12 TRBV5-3 ARSLVELDEKLF
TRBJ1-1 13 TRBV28 ASSFFGGAGTEAF
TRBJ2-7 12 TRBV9 ASSVEGMPNEQY
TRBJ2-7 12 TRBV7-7 ASSLGTGSYEQY
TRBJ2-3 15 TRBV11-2 ASSQRMWREGADTQY